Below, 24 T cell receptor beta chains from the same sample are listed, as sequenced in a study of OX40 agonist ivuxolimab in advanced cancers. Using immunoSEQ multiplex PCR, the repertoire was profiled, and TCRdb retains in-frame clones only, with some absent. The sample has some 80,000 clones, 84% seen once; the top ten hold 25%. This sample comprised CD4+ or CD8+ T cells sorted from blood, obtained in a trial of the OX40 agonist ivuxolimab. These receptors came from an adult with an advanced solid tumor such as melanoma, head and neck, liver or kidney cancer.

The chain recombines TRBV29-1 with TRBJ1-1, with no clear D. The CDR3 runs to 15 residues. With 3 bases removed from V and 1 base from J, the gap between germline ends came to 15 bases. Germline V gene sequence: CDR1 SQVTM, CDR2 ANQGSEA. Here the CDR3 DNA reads TGCAGCGTTGATACCGGTAGTTCAGGGAACACTGAAGCTTTCTTT. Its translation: CSVDTGSSGNTEAFF.

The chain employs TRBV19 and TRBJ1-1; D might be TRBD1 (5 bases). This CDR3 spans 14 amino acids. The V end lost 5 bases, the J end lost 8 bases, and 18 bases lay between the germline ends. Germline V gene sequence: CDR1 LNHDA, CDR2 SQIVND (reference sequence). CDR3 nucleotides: TGTGCCAGTAGTCACCTGCGGGACGCCACCGAAGCTTTCTTT. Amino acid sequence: CASSHLRDATEAFF.

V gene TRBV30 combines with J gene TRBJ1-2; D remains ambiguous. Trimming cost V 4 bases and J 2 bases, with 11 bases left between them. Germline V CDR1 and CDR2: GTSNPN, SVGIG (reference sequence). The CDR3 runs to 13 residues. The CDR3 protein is CAWNLGGNYGYTF. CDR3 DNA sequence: TGTGCCTGGAATTTGGGAGGGAACTATGGCTACACCTTC.

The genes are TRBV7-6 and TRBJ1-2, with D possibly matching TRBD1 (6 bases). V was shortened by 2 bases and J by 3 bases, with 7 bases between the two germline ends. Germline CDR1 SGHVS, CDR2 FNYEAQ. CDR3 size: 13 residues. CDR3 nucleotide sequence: TGTGCCAGCAGCTTAAACAGGGACTATGGCTACACCTTC. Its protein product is CASSLNRDYGYTF.

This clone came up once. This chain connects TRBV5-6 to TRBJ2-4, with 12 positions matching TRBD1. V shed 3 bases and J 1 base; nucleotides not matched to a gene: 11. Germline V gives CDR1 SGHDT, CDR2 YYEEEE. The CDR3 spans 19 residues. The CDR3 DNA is TGTGCCAGCAGCTCGCGGGGGACAGGGGGCACGAGGGCCAAAAACATTCAGTACTTC. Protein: CASSSRGTGGTRAKNIQYF. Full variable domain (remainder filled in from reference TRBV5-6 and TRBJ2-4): DAGVTQSPTHLIKTRGQQVTLRCSPKSGHDTVSWYQQALGQGPQFIFQYYEEEERQRGNFPDRFSGHQFPNYSSELNVNALLLGDSALYLCASSSRGTGGTRAKNIQYFGAGTRLSVL.

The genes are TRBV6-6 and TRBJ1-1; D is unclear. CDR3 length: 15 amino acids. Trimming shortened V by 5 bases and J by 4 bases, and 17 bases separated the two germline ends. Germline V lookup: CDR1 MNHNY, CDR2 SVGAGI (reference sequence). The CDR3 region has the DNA TGTGCCAGCAGTCCCCCTCGACGCCCAAGCACTGAAGCTTTCTTT. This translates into CASSPPRRPSTEAFF.

The DNA for the CDR3 is TGTGCCAGCAGCATGGCCCCCTCCTACAATGAGCAGTTCTTC. This sequence encodes CASSMAPSYNEQFF. V and J are TRBV5-5 and TRBJ2-1, with unresolved D. The CDR3 covers 14 residues. Germline CDR1 reads SGHKS; CDR2 reads YYEKEE (reference sequence). V shed 4 bases and J shed 0 bases, with 8 bases lying between them.

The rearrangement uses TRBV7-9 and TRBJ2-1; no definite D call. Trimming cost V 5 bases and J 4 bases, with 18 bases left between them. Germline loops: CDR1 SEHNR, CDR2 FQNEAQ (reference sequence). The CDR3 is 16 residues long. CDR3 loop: CASSPGSGVGYNEQFF. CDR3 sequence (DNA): TGTGCCAGCAGCCCTGGTTCGGGTGTAGGTTACAATGAGCAGTTCTTC.

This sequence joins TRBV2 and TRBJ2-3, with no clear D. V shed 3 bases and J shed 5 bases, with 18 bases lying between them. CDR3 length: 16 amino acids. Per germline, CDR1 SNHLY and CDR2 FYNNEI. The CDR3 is CASSDLRRTSGDTQYF. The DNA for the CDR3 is TGTGCCAGCAGTGACTTACGGCGGACCTCGGGAGATACGCAGTATTTT. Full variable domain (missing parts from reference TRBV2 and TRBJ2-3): EPEVTQTPSHQVTQMGQEVILRCVPISNHLYFYWYRQILGQKVEFLVSFYNNEISEKSEIFDDQFSVERPDGSNFTLKIRSTKLEDSAMYFCASSDLRRTSGDTQYFGPGTRLTVL.

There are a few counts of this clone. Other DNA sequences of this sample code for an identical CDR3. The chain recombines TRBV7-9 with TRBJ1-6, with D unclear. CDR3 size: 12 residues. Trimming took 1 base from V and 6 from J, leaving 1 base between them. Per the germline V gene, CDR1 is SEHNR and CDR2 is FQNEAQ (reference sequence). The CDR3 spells CASSLGNSPLHF. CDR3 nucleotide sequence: TGTGCCAGCAGCTTAGGTAATTCACCCCTCCACTTT.

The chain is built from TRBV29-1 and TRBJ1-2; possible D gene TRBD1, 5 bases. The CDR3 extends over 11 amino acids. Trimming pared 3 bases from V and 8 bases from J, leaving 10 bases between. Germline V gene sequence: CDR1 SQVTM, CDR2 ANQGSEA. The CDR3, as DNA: TGCAGCGTTGAGGGAGGGGAGGGCTACACCTTC. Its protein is CSVEGGEGYTF.

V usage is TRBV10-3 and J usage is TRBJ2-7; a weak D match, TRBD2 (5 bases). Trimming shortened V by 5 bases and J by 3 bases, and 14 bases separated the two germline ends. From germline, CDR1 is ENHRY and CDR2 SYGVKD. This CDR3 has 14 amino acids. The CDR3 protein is CAISRERLNYEQYF. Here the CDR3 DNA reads TGTGCCATCAGTAGGGAGCGATTAAACTACGAGCAGTACTTC.

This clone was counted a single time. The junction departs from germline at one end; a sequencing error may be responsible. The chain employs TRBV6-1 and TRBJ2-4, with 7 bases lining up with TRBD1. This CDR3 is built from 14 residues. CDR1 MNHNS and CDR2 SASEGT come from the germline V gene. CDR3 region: CASSFGTAQNIQYF. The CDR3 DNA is TGTGCCAGCAGCTTCGGGACAGCCCAAAACATTCAGTACTTC.

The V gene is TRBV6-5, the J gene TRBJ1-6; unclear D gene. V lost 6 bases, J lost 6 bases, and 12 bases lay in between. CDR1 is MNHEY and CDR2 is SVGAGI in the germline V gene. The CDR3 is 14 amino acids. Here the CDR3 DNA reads TGTGCCAGCAGGCAGAATCCATTTAATTCACCCCTCCACTTT. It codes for CASRQNPFNSPLHF.

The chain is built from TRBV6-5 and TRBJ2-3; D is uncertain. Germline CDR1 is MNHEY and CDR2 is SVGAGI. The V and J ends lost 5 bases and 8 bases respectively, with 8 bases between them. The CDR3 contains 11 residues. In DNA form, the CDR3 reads TGTGCCAGCAGTGATTTGGTTACGCAGTATTTT. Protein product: CASSDLVTQYF.

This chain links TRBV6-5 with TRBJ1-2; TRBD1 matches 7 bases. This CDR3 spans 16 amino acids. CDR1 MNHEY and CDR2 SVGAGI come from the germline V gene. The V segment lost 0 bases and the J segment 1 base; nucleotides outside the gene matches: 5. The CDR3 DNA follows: TGTGCCAGCAGTTACTCGGCAGGGGGGCATAACTATGGCTACACCTTC. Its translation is CASSYSAGGHNYGYTF.

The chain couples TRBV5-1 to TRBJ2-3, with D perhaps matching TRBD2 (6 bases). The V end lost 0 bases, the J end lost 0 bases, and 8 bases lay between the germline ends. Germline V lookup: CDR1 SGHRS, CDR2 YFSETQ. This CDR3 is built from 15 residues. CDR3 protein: CASSLAGSSTDTQYF. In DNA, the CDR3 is TGCGCCAGCAGCTTGGCCGGGAGCAGCACAGATACGCAGTATTTT.

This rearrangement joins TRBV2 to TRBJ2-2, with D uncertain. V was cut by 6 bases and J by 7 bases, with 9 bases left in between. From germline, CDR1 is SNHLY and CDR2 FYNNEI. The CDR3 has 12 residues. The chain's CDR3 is CASRGESGELFF. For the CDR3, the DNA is TGTGCCAGCAGGGGTGAAAGCGGGGAGCTGTTTTTT.

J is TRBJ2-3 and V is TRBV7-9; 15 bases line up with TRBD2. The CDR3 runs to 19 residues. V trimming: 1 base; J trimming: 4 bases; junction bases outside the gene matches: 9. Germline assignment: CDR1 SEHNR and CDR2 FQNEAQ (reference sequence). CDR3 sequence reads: CASSLDIGLAGGEADTQYF. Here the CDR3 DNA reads TGTGCCAGCAGCTTAGATATTGGACTAGCGGGAGGGGAGGCAGATACGCAGTATTTT. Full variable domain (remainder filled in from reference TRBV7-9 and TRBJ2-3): DTGVSQNPRHKITKRGQNVTFRCDPISEHNRLYWYRQTLGQGPEFLTYFQNEAQLEKSRLLSDRFSAERPKGSFSTLEIQRTEQGDSAMYLCASSLDIGLAGGEADTQYFGPGTRLTVL.

DNA for the CDR3: TGTGCCAGCAGTTTGGGGGGGCGTCGAGATACGCAGTATTTT. This sequence encodes CASSLGGRRDTQYF. The chain uses TRBV28 and TRBJ2-3; D is possibly TRBD2 (7 bases). V lost 3 bases and J lost 5, with 12 bases in between. This CDR3 comprises 14 residues. Germline V gives CDR1 MDHEN, CDR2 SYDVKM. The complete variable domain, with remaining parts taken from reference TRBV28 and TRBJ2-3, reads DVKVTQSSRYLVKRTGEKVFLECVQDMDHENMFWYRQDPGLGLRLIYFSYDVKMKEKGDIPEGYSVSREKKERFSLILESASTNQTSMYLCASSLGGRRDTQYFGPGTRLTVL.

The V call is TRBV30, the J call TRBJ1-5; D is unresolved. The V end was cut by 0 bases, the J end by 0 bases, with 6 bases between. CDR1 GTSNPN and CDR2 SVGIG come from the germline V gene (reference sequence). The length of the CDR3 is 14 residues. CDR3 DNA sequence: TGTGCCTGGAGTGTAGGTGGTAGCAATCAGCCCCAGCATTTT. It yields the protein CAWSVGGSNQPQHF.

As DNA, the CDR3 is TGTGCCAGTAGTATTTTAGGGACAGCCTCAACTAATGAAAAACTGTTTTTT. Translation: CASSILGTASTNEKLFF. V and J are TRBV19 and TRBJ1-4; 7 nucleotides match TRBD1. The CDR3 runs 17 residues. Germline V gene lookup returns CDR1 LNHDA and CDR2 SQIVND (reference sequence). Trimming cost V 3 bases and J 0 bases; bases outside gene matches: 7.

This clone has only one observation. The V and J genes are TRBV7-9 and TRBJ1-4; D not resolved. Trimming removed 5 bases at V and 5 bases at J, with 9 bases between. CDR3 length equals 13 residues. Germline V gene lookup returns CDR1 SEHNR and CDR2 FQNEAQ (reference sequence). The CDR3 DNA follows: TGTGCCAGCAGCCAGACCCGGAATGAAAAACTGTTTTTT. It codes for CASSQTRNEKLFF.

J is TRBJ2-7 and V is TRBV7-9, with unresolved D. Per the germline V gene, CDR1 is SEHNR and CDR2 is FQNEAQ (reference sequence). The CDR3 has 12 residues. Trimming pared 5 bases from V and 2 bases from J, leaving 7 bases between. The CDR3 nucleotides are TGTGCCAGCAGCCTGGGTGCCTACGAGCAGTACTTC. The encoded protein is CASSLGAYEQYF.